The rows below give T cell receptor beta chains drawn from one sample of a study of OX40 agonist ivuxolimab in advanced cancers. Clones were sequenced by immunoSEQ multiplex PCR, and TCRdb holds only the in-frame ones, with some missing. The table includes 50,000 to 70,000 clones, around four fifths detected once. The material was CD4+ or CD8+ T cells sorted from blood, obtained in a trial of the OX40 agonist ivuxolimab. These receptor sequences come from an adult with an advanced solid tumor such as melanoma, head and neck, liver or kidney cancer. Both conserved end residues are part of each CDR3. A D gene is named only where the DNA matches it firmly. Clone size is stated in some rows and not others, as once, few, many or a class when expanded.

TRBV5-4	-	-	TRBJ2-1	CASSLAAPYNEQFF	TGTGCCAGCAGCTTGGCAGCACCCTACAATGAGCAGTTCTTC
TRBV29-1	-	-	TRBJ1-6	CSAGTQNSPLHF	TGCAGCGCCGGGACTCAGAATTCACCCCTCCACTTT
TRBV30	-	-	TRBJ2-4	CAWSVGGGRPKNIQYF	TGTGCCTGGAGTGTTGGGGGGGGCCGGCCCAAAAACATTCAGTACTTC
TRBV4-1	-	-	TRBJ1-4	CASSQARQSFEKLFF	TGCGCCAGCAGCCAAGCGCGACAGAGTTTTGAAAAACTGTTTTTT
TRBV5-1	few	TRBD1	TRBJ2-3	CASSGDDRVDTQYF	TGCGCCAGCAGCGGTGACGACAGGGTAGATACGCAGTATTTT
TRBV11-3	-	-	TRBJ1-5	CASSLGYNQPQHF	TGTGCCAGCAGCTTAGGTTACAATCAGCCCCAGCATTTT
TRBV30	few	TRBD1	TRBJ1-3	CAWDHKGAAGNTIYF	TGTGCCTGGGATCACAAGGGGGCTGCTGGAAACACCATATATTTT
TRBV10-3	-	-	TRBJ2-5	CAISSGETQYF	TGTGCCATCAGTAGCGGAGAGACCCAGTACTTC
TRBV18	-	-	TRBJ2-7	CASSSTRGYEQYF	TGTGCCAGCTCATCTACTAGAGGCTACGAGCAGTACTTC
TRBV6-1	few	TRBD2	TRBJ2-3	CAAREGSTDTQYF	TGTGCTGCGCGGGAGGGAAGCACAGATACGCAGTATTTT
TRBV14	once	TRBD2	TRBJ2-1	CASSRGGMGYNEQFF	TGTGCCAGCAGCCGCGGGGGGATGGGCTACAATGAGCAGTTCTTC
TRBV5-1	-	-	TRBJ1-1	CASSLGQPNTEAFF	TGCGCCAGCAGCTTGGGACAGCCGAACACTGAAGCTTTCTTT
TRBV7-2	-	-	TRBJ2-1	CASSLNPRGEQFF	TGTGCCAGCAGCTTAAACCCCAGGGGCGAGCAGTTCTTC
TRBV30	-	-	TRBJ1-4	CAWSDGFNEKLFF	TGTGCCTGGAGTGACGGTTTCAATGAAAAACTGTTTTTT
TRBV2	-	TRBD1	TRBJ1-3	CASSWDRAGNTIYF	TGTGCCAGCAGTTGGGACAGAGCTGGAAACACCATATATTTT
TRBV23-1	once	TRBD1	TRBJ2-5	CASRRTGTVLGETQYF	TGCGCCAGCAGACGGACAGGAACAGTGCTCGGGGAGACCCAGTACTTC
TRBV5-1	-	TRBD2	TRBJ2-2	CASSWTVAGGTGELFF	TGCGCCAGCAGCTGGACCGTCGCGGGGGGAACCGGGGAGCTGTTTTTT
TRBV7-9	few	-	TRBJ1-1	CAKRTIQGNTEAFF	TGTGCCAAAAGAACTATTCAGGGTAACACTGAAGCTTTCTTT
TRBV7-2	once	TRBD2	TRBJ2-7	CASSAGAGGGEQYF	TGTGCCAGCAGCGCGGGGGCGGGGGGCGGCGAGCAGTACTTC
TRBV4-3	-	-	TRBJ2-1	CASSQGAGPVYEQFF	TGCGCCAGCAGCCAAGGTGCTGGACCCGTCTATGAGCAGTTCTTC
TRBV19	-	-	TRBJ2-7	CASSIALAAYEQYF	TGTGCCAGTAGTATAGCGTTAGCTGCCTACGAGCAGTACTTC
TRBV6-1	-	-	TRBJ1-1	CASRTGPEAFF	TGTGCCAGTCGTACGGGTCCTGAAGCTTTCTTT
TRBV4-3	-	-	TRBJ2-5	CASSQELGRLGETQYF	TGCGCCAGCAGCCAGGAGTTGGGCAGGCTAGGAGAGACCCAGTACTTC
TRBV5-6	-	-	TRBJ1-1	CASSLGRDTEAFF	TGTGCCAGCAGCTTAGGAAGGGATACTGAAGCTTTCTTT
TRBV19	-	TRBD2	TRBJ2-1	CASAGGTYNEQFF	TGTGCCAGTGCGGGAGGCACCTACAATGAGCAGTTCTTC
TRBV7-9	-	-	TRBJ2-2	CASSYRLNTGELFF	TGTGCCAGCAGCTACAGGCTGAACACCGGGGAGCTGTTTTTT
TRBV5-4	once	TRBD1	TRBJ1-2	CASSSDRGLYGYTF	TGTGCCAGCAGCTCGGACAGGGGCCTCTATGGCTACACCTTC
TRBV7-3	-	TRBD2	TRBJ2-7	CASSLIPTSVGEQYF	TGTGCCAGCAGCTTAATCCCGACTAGCGTGGGGGAGCAGTACTTC
TRBV7-2	-	-	TRBJ1-2	CASSLITNYGYTF	TGTGCCAGCAGCTTGATCACTAACTATGGCTACACCTTC
TRBV6-5	-	TRBD2	TRBJ2-3	CASSYLAGVSGDTQYF	TGTGCCAGCAGTTACCTAGCGGGGGTATCGGGAGATACGCAGTATTTT
TRBV5-4	-	TRBD1	TRBJ1-4	CASRPGGRNEKLFF	TGTGCCAGCAGGCCAGGGGGGCGGAATGAAAAACTGTTTTTT
TRBV10-3	few	TRBD2	TRBJ2-7	CAISESASSGSYEQYF	TGTGCCATCAGTGAGTCAGCCTCTAGCGGCTCCTACGAGCAGTACTTC
TRBV2	-	-	TRBJ2-3	CASSGAFWGGTDTQYF	TGTGCCAGCAGTGGGGCCTTTTGGGGGGGCACAGATACGCAGTATTTT
TRBV6-5	-	-	TRBJ2-1	CASSLAATSYNEQFF	TGTGCCAGCAGTTTAGCGGCCACTTCCTACAATGAGCAGTTCTTC
TRBV11-1	-	TRBD2	TRBJ2-5	CASSLFLTSGGMVETQYF	TGTGCCAGCAGCTTATTTTTGACTAGCGGGGGGATGGTGGAGACCCAGTACTTC
TRBV11-3	-	-	TRBJ2-7	CASSRGHSYEQYF	TGTGCCAGCAGCCGGGGACATTCCTACGAGCAGTACTTC
TRBV7-2	-	TRBD2	TRBJ2-5	CASSLVGLAGETQYF	TGTGCCAGCAGCTTAGTGGGGCTAGCGGGAGAGACCCAGTACTTC
TRBV6-5	-	TRBD2	TRBJ2-7	CASSYQSGGSYEQYF	TGTGCCAGCAGTTACCAATCGGGGGGCTCCTACGAGCAGTACTTC
TRBV11-2	-	-	TRBJ2-7	CASSLVQGTAGVKEQYF	TGTGCCAGCAGCTTAGTTCAAGGGACAGCGGGGGTGAAGGAGCAGTACTTC
TRBV4-1	once	-	TRBJ1-5	CASSQDNWGNNQPQHF	TGCGCCAGCAGCCAAGATAACTGGGGGAACAATCAGCCCCAGCATTTT
TRBV6-6	-	-	TRBJ1-2	CASSPLRGEGYGYTF	TGTGCCAGCAGTCCTTTGAGGGGGGAAGGATATGGCTACACCTTC
TRBV29-1	-	TRBD1	TRBJ1-1	CSARAGGGTEAFF	TGCAGCGCCCGGGCAGGGGGCGGCACTGAAGCTTTCTTT
TRBV6-1	-	-	TRBJ2-2	CASSEEGLNTGELFF	TGTGCCAGCAGTGAAGAGGGTTTGAACACCGGGGAGCTGTTTTTT
TRBV6-5	-	-	TRBJ2-3	CASRMDSTDTQYF	TGTGCCAGCAGAATGGACAGCACAGATACGCAGTATTTT
TRBV2	-	-	TRBJ1-2	CASTRAPNYGYTF	TGTGCCAGCACGAGGGCGCCTAACTATGGCTACACCTTC
TRBV11-2	-	-	TRBJ1-2	CASKSDRGNYGYTF	TGTGCCAGCAAGTCGGACAGAGGAAACTATGGCTACACCTTC
TRBV27	-	-	TRBJ2-5	CASRSNRGLETQYF	TGTGCCAGCAGAAGTAATCGGGGACTCGAGACCCAGTACTTC
TRBV11-2	-	TRBD1	TRBJ1-1	CASSPQGVRAFF	TGTGCCAGCAGCCCGCAGGGGGTTCGAGCTTTCTTT
TRBV10-1	-	TRBD2	TRBJ2-2	CASSDGLAGVNNTGELFF	TGCGCCAGCAGTGATGGTCTAGCGGGTGTTAATAACACCGGGGAGCTATTTTTT
TRBV7-7	-	TRBD2	TRBJ2-1	CASSLTSGSINEQFF	TGTGCCAGCAGCCTTACTAGCGGGAGTATCAATGAGCAGTTCTTC
TRBV4-1	-	TRBD1	TRBJ1-1	CASSPPRQGRRRTEAFF	TGCGCCAGCAGCCCTCCCCGACAGGGGAGGAGGAGGACTGAAGCTTTCTTT
TRBV2	-	TRBD2	TRBJ2-2	CASSELAGEPGELFF	TGTGCCAGCAGTGAATTAGCGGGAGAACCCGGGGAGCTGTTTTTT
TRBV12-5	-	-	TRBJ2-2	CASGLVLAETGELFF	TGTGCTAGTGGTTTGGTACTGGCAGAAACCGGGGAGCTGTTTTTT
TRBV2	-	TRBD2	TRBJ2-3	CASNALAGGTSTDTQYF	TGTGCCAGCAACGCCCTAGCGGGAGGAACCTCCACAGATACGCAGTATTTT
TRBV10-3	-	TRBD2	TRBJ2-7	CAISASSGSGYEQYF	TGTGCCATCAGCGCCTCCAGCGGGAGTGGATACGAGCAGTACTTC
TRBV20-1	-	-	TRBJ1-1	CTAMWGTEAFF	TGCACTGCCATGTGGGGCACTGAAGCTTTCTTT
TRBV6-5	-	-	TRBJ1-6	CASSYDLVARSPLHF	TGTGCCAGCAGTTACGATCTGGTGGCTAGATCACCCCTCCACTTT
TRBV7-2	-	TRBD2	TRBJ2-5	CASSLTPSGGKYF	TGTGCCAGCAGCTTGACCCCTAGCGGGGGTAAGTACTTC
TRBV4-2	-	TRBD2	TRBJ2-1	CASRVGSGSNNEQFF	TGTGCCAGCAGGGTTGGCAGCGGGAGCAACAATGAGCAGTTCTTC
TRBV7-9	-	-	TRBJ1-4	CASSLNLREKLFF	TGTGCCAGCAGCTTGAACCTGAGGGAAAAACTGTTTTTT